This T cell receptor beta chain was recovered during a study of T cells in Graves' hyperthyroidism and ophthalmopathy. Study-level information: Specimen type is peripheral blood, collected at initial diagnosis prior to any treatment.

Remarks on this clonotype: Its antigen is as yet unknown.

Regarding the study as a whole: Blood also carried most thyroid clonotypes expanded above 0.001.

Amplification targeted TCR beta CDR3 regions from RNA transcripts. An initial round of RT-PCR targeting the TCR CDR3 relied on the HTBI primer set. TCRdb fed the multiplex PCR reads into MiXCR, producing one record per CDR3 protein. The repertoire holds approximately 600,000 distinct CDR3 sequences, with roughly 16% as singletons. From more than 9.5 ml of fresh peripheral blood, PBMCs were isolated. The sequence derives from a woman aged 25-40 years with Graves' hyperthyroidism. The sequenced material came from blood.

CDR3 nucleotides: TGTGCCTGGATTGAGGGAGGGGAAGATGAGCAGTACTTC. Protein: CAWIEGGEDEQYF. The rearrangement uses TRBV30 and TRBJ2-7; TRBD2 aligns across 7 bases. Germline lookup yields CDR1 GTSNPN and CDR2 SVGIG (reference sequence). The CDR3 runs 13 residues. The V and J ends lost 4 bases and 7 bases, in that order; junction bases with no gene match: 10.